Listed below are T cell receptor beta chains from one sample, sequenced in a study of identical twins. TCRdb ran MiXCR on the 5' RACE reads and lists one entry per CDR3 protein. The sample contains some 730,000 distinct CDR3 sequences, roughly 18% of which appear only once. This same sample was also taken into another study, of T cells expressing NK-cell markers.

What was sequenced was PBMCs. These receptors all come from a woman in her late teens or twenties in good health. CDR3s include the opening cysteine and the closing phenylalanine or tryptophan. The order of the fields is J gene, V gene, clone size, D gene, CDR3 DNA, CDR3 protein. D genes are given only for firm matches. Clone sizes are given selectively: once, few, many, or a class where the clone is expanded.

TRBJ2-3	TRBV18	.	.	TGTGCCAGCTCAATGGGCCTAGGCACAGATACGCAGTATTTT	CASSMGLGTDTQYF
TRBJ2-1	TRBV3-1	many	.	TGTGCCAGCAGCCCGAGGGGTTACAATGAGCAGTTCTTC	CASSPRGYNEQFF
TRBJ2-1	TRBV15	.	.	TGTGCCACCAGCAGAGACCAACAGGAGGAGCAGTTCTTC	CATSRDQQEEQFF
TRBJ2-2	TRBV5-6	once	TRBD1	TGTGCCAGCAGCGTGGTACGACAGGGGTCCTACACCGGGGAGCTGTTTTTT	CASSVVRQGSYTGELFF
TRBJ2-1	TRBV20-1	few	.	TGCAGTGCTAGAGCGGGGATAGCGGATAAATACAATGAGCAGTTCTTC	CSARAGIADKYNEQFF
TRBJ1-2	TRBV13	.	.	TGTGCCAGCAGCTTTAACGGCCGAGGCTACACCTTC	CASSFNGRGYTF
TRBJ2-3	TRBV12-3/TRBV12-4	.	.	TGTGCCACTACCCTGATGGGGGATGGCACAGATACGCAGTATTTT	CATTLMGDGTDTQYF
TRBJ2-5	TRBV27	few	TRBD2	TGTGCCAGCAACCCTGGGACTAGCGGGAGTACCCAGTACTTC	CASNPGTSGSTQYF
TRBJ2-4	TRBV19	.	TRBD2	TGTGCCAGTAGTATGGGCCCCGGGAGGGGGAACCTTCAGTACTTC	CASSMGPGRGNLQYF
TRBJ2-3	TRBV20-1	.	.	TGCAGTGCAAGACAGGCGGCTAGCACAGATACGCAGTATTTT	CSARQAASTDTQYF